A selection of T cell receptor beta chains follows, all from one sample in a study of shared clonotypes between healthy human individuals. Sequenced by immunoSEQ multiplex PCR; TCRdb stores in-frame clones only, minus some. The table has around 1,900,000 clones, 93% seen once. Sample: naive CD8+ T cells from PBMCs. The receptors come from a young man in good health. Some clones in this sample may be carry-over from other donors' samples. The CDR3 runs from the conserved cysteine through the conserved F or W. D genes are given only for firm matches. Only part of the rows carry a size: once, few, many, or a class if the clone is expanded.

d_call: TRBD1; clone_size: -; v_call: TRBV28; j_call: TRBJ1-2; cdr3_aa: CASSLGTGTNYGYTF; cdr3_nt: TGTGCCAGCAGTCTAGGGACAGGGACTAACTATGGCTACACCTTC
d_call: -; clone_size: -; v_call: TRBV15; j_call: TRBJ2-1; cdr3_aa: CATSRDAWTTSNEQFF; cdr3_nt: TGTGCCACCAGCAGAGACGCGTGGACAACCTCCAATGAGCAGTTCTTC
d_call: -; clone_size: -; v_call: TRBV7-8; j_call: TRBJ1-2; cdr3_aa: CASSLDGLGAYGYTF; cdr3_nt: TGTGCCAGCAGCTTAGACGGCCTTGGCGCCTATGGCTACACCTTC
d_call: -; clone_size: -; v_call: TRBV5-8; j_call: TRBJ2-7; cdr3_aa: CASGPAISYEQYF; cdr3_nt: TGTGCCAGCGGCCCTGCTATCTCCTACGAGCAGTACTTC
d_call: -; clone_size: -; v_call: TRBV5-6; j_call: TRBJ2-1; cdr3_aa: CASSSGGNEQFF; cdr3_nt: TGTGCCAGCAGCTCCGGTGGCAATGAGCAGTTCTTC
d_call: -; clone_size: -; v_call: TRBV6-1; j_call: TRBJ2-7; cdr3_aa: CASSIKGGSSYEQYF; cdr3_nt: TGTGCCAGCAGTATCAAGGGGGGGTCCTCCTACGAGCAGTACTTC
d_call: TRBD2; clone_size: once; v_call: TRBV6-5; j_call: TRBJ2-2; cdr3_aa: CASSLMREVGTGELFF; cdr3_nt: TGTGCCAGCAGTTTGATGCGGGAGGTCGGAACCGGGGAGCTGTTTTTT
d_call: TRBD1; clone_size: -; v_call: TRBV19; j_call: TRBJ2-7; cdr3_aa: CASSIGDSPYEQYF; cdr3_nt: TGTGCCAGTAGTATAGGGGACAGCCCCTACGAGCAGTACTTC
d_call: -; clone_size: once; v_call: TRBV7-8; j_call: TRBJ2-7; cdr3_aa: CASSLAGEGAKGYEQYF; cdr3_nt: TGTGCCAGCAGCTTAGCCGGGGAGGGGGCGAAGGGCTACGAGCAGTACTTC
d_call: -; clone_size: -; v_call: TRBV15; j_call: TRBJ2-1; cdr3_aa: CATSAGDNEQFF; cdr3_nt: TGTGCCACCAGCGCCGGGGACAATGAGCAGTTCTTC
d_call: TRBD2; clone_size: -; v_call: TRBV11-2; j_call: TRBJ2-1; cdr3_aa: CASSSTSGRYNEQFF; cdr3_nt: TGTGCCAGCAGCTCAACTAGCGGGAGGTACAATGAGCAGTTCTTC
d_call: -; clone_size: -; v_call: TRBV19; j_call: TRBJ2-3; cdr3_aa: CASSILLTTDTQYF; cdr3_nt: TGTGCCAGTAGTATCCTCCTCACCACAGATACGCAGTATTTT
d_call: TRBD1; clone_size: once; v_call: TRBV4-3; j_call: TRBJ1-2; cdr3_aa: CASSPGTGLGYTF; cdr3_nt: TGCGCCAGCAGCCCGGGGACAGGCCTTGGCTACACCTTC
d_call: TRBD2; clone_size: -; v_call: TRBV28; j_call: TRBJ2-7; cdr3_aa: CASSPPVSSGSWEQYF; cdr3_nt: TGTGCCAGCAGTCCCCCGGTCTCTAGCGGGAGTTGGGAGCAGTACTTC
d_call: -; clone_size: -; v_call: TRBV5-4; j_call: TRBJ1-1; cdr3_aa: CASSPEGTEAFF; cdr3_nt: TGTGCCAGCAGTCCCGAGGGCACTGAAGCTTTCTTT
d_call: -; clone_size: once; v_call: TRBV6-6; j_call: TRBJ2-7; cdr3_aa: CASSYSGEQYF; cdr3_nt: TGTGCCAGCAGTTACTCAGGGGAGCAATACTTC
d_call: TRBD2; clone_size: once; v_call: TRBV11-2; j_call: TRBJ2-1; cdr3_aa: CASSLPPHREGDNEQFF; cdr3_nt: TGTGCCAGCAGCTTGCCCCCTCATCGGGAGGGCGACAATGAGCAGTTCTTC
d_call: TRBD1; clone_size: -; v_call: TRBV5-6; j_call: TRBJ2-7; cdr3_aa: CASSPYRTGNEQYF; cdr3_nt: TGTGCCAGCAGCCCCTACCGGACAGGGAACGAGCAGTACTTC
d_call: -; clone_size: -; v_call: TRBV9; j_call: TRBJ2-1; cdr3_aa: CASSPNRNEQFF; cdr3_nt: TGTGCCAGCAGCCCAAACCGCAATGAGCAGTTCTTC
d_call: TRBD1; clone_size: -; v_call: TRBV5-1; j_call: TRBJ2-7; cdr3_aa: CASRAGTGGTYEQYF; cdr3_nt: TGCGCCAGCAGGGCCGGGACAGGGGGCACCTACGAGCAGTACTTC
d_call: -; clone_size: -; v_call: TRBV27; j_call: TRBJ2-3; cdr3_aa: CASSSLYGQGTDTQYF; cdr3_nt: TGTGCCAGCAGTTCCTTGTACGGTCAGGGAACAGATACGCAGTATTTT
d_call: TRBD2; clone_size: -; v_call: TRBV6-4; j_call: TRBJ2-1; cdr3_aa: CASRGLAGYNEQFF; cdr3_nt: TGTGCCAGCAGGGGACTAGCGGGTTACAATGAGCAGTTCTTC
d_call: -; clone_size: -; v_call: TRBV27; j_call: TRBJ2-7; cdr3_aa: CASSPPPGAGEQYF; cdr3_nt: TGTGCCAGCAGTCCCCCCCCGGGGGCGGGCGAGCAGTACTTC
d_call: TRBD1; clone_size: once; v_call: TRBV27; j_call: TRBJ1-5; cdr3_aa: CASSGQGYNQPQHF; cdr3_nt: TGTGCCAGCAGTGGACAGGGCTACAATCAGCCCCAGCATTTT
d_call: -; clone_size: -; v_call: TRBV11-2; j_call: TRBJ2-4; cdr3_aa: CASSLTNIQYF; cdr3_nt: TGTGCCAGCAGCCTTACAAACATTCAGTACTTC
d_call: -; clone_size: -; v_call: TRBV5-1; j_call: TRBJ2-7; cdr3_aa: CASSLGDIYEQYF; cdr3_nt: TGCGCCAGCAGCTTGGGGGATATCTACGAGCAGTACTTC
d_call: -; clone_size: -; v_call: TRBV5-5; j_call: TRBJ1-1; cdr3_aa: CASNGVGTEAFF; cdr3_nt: TGTGCCAGCAATGGGGTAGGCACTGAAGCTTTCTTT
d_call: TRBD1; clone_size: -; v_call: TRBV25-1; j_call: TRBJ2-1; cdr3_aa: CASSVYRDRGSMEQFF; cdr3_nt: TGTGCCAGCAGTGTTTACCGGGACAGGGGCTCGATGGAGCAGTTCTTC
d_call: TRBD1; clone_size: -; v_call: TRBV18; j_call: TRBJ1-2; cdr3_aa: CASSPEGQPFGGYTF; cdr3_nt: TGTGCCAGCTCACCCGAGGGACAGCCGTTTGGAGGCTACACCTTC
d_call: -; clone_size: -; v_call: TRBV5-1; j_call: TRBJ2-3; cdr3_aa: CASSLVKRDTLPDTQYF; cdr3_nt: TGCGCCAGCAGCTTGGTAAAGAGAGACACCCTCCCAGATACGCAGTATTTT
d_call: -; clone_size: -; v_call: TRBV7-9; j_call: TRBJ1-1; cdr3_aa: CASSLAGGMRTEAFF; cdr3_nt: TGTGCCAGCAGCTTAGCAGGGGGAATGCGGACTGAAGCTTTCTTT
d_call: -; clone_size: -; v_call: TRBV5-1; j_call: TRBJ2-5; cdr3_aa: CASRNPPETQYF; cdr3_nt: TGCGCCAGCAGAAACCCACCAGAGACCCAGTACTTC
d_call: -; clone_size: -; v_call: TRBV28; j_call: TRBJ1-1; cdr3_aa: CASRVGWGTEAFF; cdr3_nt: TGTGCCAGCAGGGTAGGCTGGGGCACTGAAGCTTTCTTT
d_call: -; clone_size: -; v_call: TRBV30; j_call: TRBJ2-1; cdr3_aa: CAWSVSHLDTEQFF; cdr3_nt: TGTGCCTGGAGTGTTTCCCACCTAGACACTGAGCAGTTCTTC
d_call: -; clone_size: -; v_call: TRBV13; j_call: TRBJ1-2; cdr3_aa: CASSLRGNYGYTF; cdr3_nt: TGTGCCAGCAGCTTAAGGGGAAACTATGGCTACACCTTC
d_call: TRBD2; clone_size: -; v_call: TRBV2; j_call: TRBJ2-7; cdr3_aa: CASSEGAVAGPYEQYF; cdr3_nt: TGTGCCAGCAGTGAAGGTGCGGTAGCGGGACCCTACGAGCAGTACTTC
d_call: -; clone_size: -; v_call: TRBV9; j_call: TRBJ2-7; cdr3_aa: CASSPPDRYEQYF; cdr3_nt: TGTGCCAGCAGCCCCCCGGACCGCTACGAGCAGTACTTC